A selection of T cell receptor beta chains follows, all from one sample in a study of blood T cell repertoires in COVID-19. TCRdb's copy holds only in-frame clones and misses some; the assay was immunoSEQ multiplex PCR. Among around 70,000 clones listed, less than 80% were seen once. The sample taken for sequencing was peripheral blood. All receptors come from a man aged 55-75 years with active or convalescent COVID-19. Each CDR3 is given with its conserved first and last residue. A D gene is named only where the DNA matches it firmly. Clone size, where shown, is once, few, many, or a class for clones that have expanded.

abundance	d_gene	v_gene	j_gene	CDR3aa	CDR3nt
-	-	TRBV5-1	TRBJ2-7	CASSSGINYEQYF	TGCGCCAGCAGCTCCGGGATAAACTACGAGCAGTACTTC
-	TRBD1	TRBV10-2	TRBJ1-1	CASSPRDRGRGAEAFF	TGCGCCAGCAGTCCCAGGGACAGGGGGAGAGGCGCTGAAGCTTTCTTT
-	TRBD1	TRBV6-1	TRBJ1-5	CASSEATGGRGNQPQHF	TGTGCCAGCAGTGAAGCAACAGGGGGGCGAGGCAATCAGCCCCAGCATTTT
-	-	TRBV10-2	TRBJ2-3	CASSEVGARDTQYF	TGCGCCAGCAGTGAAGTAGGGGCCAGAGATACGCAGTATTTT
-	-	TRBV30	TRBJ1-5	CAWSDDTSLNQPQHF	TGTGCCTGGAGTGACGACACCAGCCTCAATCAGCCCCAGCATTTT
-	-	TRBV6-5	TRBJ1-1	CASSTQEAFF	TGTGCCAGCAGCACCCAGGAAGCTTTCTTT
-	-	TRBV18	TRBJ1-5	CASSPPFAGALGNQPQHF	TGTGCCAGCTCACCACCGTTTGCAGGGGCGCTAGGCAATCAGCCCCAGCATTTT
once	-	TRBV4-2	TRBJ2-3	CASSQHSGDTQYF	TGTGCCAGCAGCCAACACAGCGGAGATACGCAGTATTTT
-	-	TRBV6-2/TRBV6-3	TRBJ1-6	CASSFSKSRVSPLHF	TGTGCCAGCAGTTTTTCTAAAAGCCGGGTATCACCCCTCCACTTT
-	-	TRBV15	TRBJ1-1	CATSTPTETMNTEAFF	TGTGCCACCAGCACACCGACAGAGACCATGAACACTGAAGCTTTCTTT
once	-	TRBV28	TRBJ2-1	CASRALTESSYNEQFF	TGTGCCAGCAGGGCGTTGACAGAAAGCTCCTACAATGAGCAGTTCTTC
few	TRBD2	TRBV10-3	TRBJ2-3	CAISESFTSGGAGVDTQYF	TGTGCCATCAGTGAGTCGTTTACTAGCGGGGGGGCTGGCGTGGATACGCAGTATTTT
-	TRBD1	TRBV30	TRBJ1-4	CAWSPGQGRTNEKLFF	TGTGCCTGGAGTCCCGGACAGGGCAGGACTAATGAAAAACTGTTTTTT
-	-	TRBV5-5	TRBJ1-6	CASSLVSTTDSPLHF	TGTGCCAGCAGCTTGGTTAGTACTACGGATTCACCCCTCCACTTT
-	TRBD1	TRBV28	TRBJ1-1	CASKQGVGTEAFF	TGTGCCAGCAAACAGGGGGTTGGCACTGAAGCTTTCTTT
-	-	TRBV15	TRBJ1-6	CATSRGGDSPLHF	TGTGCCACCAGCAGGGGGGGGGATAGTCCCCTCCACTTT
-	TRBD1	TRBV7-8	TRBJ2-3	CASSGGQGTDTQYF	TGTGCCAGCAGCGGGGGACAGGGCACAGATACGCAGTATTTT
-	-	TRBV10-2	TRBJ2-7	CATSPSYEQYF	TGCGCCACCTCTCCCTCCTACGAGCAGTACTTC
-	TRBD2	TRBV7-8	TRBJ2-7	CASSREGGHEQYF	TGTGCCAGCAGCCGGGAGGGTGGGCACGAGCAGTACTTC
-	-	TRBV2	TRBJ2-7	CASSDPGSRDEQYF	TGTGCCAGCAGTGACCCCGGGAGTCGAGACGAGCAGTACTTC
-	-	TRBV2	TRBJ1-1	CASSQSGGRNTEAFF	TGTGCCAGCTCTCAGTCAGGTGGTCGGAACACTGAAGCTTTCTTT
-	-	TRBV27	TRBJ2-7	CASSNRDSSLGDEQYF	TGTGCCAGCAGCAATCGGGACTCAAGTTTAGGGGACGAGCAGTACTTC
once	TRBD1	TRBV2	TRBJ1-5	CASTQNRQGGKPQHF	TGTGCCAGCACCCAAAACCGACAGGGAGGAAAACCCCAGCATTTT
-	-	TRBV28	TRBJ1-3	CASNPSGNGNTIYF	TGTGCCAGCAATCCTTCGGGGAATGGAAACACCATATATTTT
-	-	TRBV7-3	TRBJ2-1	CASSLEGGEQFF	TGTGCCAGCAGCTTAGAGGGTGGTGAGCAGTTCTTC
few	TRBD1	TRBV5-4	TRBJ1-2	CASSHRDRYNYGYTF	TGTGCCAGCAGCCACCGGGACAGGTACAACTATGGCTACACCTTC